This TCR beta chain was found in a study of blood T cell repertoires in COVID-19. Across the whole study: Collection of acute and convalescent COVID-19 samples took place in the United States, Italy and Spain. From T cells, B-cell-depleted T cells, or PBMCs came the material, which was cDNA or gDNA.

Looked up from germline, CDR1 is MNHEY and CDR2 is SMNVEV (reference sequence). This CDR3 comprises 16 residues. Germline trimming cut 5 bases from V and 9 bases from J; bases unmatched to any gene: 14. The authors' processing: Researchers report that nucleated cell counts were estimated from reference gene primer amplification. Using immunoSEQ multiplex PCR, the repertoire was profiled, and TCRdb retains in-frame clones only, with some absent. That table gives V, J and clone size, and the DNA gave D and trimming. The sample lists 290,000 or so clones; 87% were seen once. This clonotype was obtained from a man aged 18 to 35 with active or convalescent COVID-19. Sequenced sample: peripheral blood. V and J are TRBV27 and TRBJ2-1; 9 bases fit TRBD1. This CDR3 reads CASSPSFRQGEGEQFF. CDR3 bases: TGTGCCAGCAGTCCCTCTTTCAGACAGGGGGAAGGTGAGCAGTTCTTC.